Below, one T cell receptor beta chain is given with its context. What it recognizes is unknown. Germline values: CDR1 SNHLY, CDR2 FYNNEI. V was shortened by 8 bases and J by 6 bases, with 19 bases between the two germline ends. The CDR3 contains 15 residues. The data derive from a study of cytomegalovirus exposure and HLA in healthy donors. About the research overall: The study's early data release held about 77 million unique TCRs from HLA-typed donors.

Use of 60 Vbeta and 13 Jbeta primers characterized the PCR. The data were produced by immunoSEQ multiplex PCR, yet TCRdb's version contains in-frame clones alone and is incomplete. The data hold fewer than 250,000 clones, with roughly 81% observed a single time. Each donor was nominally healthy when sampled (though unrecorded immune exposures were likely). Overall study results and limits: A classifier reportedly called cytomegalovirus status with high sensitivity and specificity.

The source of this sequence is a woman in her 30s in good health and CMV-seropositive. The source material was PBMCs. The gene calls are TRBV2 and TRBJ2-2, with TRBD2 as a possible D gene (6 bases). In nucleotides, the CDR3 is TGTGCCAGCGCTCCTAGCGTCACATTTTCCGGGGAGCTGTTTTTT. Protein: CASAPSVTFSGELFF.